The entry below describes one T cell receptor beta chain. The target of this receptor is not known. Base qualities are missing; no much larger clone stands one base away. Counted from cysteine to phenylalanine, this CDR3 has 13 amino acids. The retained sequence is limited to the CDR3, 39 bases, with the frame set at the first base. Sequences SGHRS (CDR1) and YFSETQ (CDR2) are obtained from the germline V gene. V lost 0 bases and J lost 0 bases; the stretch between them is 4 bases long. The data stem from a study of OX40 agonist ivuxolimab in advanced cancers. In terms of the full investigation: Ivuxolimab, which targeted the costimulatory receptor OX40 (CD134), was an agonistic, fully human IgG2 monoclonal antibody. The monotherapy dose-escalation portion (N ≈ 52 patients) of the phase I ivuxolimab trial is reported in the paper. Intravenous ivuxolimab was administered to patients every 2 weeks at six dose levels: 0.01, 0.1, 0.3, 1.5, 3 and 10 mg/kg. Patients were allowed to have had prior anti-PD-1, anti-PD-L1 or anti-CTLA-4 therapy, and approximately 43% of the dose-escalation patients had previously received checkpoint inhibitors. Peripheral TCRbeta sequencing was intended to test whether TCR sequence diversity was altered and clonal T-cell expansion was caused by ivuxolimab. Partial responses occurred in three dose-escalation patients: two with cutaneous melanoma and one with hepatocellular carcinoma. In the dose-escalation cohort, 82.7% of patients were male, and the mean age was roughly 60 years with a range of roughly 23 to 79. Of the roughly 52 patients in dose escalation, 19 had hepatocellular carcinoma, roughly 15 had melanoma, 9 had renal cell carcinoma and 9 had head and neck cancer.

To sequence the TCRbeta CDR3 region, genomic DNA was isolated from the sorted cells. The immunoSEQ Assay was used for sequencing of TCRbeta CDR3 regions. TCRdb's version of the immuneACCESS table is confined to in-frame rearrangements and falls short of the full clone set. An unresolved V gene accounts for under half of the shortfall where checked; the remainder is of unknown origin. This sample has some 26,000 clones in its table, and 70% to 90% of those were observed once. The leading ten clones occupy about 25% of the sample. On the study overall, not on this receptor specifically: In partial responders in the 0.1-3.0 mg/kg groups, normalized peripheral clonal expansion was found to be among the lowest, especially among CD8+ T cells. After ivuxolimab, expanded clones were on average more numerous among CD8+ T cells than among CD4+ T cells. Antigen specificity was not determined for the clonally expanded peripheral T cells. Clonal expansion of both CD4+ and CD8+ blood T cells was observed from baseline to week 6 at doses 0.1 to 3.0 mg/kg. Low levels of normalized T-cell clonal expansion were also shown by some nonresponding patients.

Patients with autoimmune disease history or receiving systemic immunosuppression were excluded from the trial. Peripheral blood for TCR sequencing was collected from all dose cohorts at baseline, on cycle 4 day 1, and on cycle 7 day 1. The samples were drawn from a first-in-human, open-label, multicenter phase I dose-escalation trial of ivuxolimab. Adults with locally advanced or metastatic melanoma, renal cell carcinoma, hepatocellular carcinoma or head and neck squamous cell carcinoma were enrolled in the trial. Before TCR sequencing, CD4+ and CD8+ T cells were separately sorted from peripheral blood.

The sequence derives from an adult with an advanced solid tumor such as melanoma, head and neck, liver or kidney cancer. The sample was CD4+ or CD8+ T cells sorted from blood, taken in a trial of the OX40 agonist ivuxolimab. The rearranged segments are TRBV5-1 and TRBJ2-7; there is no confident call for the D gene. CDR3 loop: CASSLGVSYEQYF. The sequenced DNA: TGCGCCAGCAGCTTGGGGGTCTCCTACGAGCAGTACTTC.